Listed here are 5 T cell receptor beta chains from one sample, sequenced in a study of cytomegalovirus exposure and HLA in healthy donors. 60 Vbeta and 13 Jbeta primers were used in PCR. Method: immunoSEQ multiplex PCR; TCRdb's copy keeps in-frame clones and lacks some. The table shows 190,000 or so clones, with roughly 80% occurring only once. The sample consisted of PBMCs. These receptors all stem from a boy between 10 and 17 years old in good health and CMV-seronegative.

This chain joins TRBV7-6 and TRBJ2-1; no firm D call. In germline, CDR1 is SGHVS, CDR2 FNYEAQ. The CDR3 is 14 amino acids. The germline V and J ends were trimmed by 2 bases and 4 bases, with 9 bases remaining between them. In DNA, the CDR3 is TGTGCCAGCAGCTTACCGGGTCCTTACAATGAGCAGTTCTTC. Translating it yields CASSLPGPYNEQFF.

This clone was observed once. Germline is not matched at one junction end, which may reflect a read error. CDR3 amino acids: CSSSLVGTNF. CDR3 DNA: TGTTCCAGCAGCTTAGTGGGTACTAACTTT. V usage is TRBV7-9 and J usage is TRBJ1-1; no clear D. CDR1 is SEHNR and CDR2 is FQNEAQ in the germline V gene (reference sequence). The length of the CDR3 is 10 residues. The entire variable domain, with the rest obtained from reference TRBV7-9 and TRBJ1-1, is as follows: DTGVSQNPRHKITKRGQNVTFRCDPISEHNRLYWYRQTLGQGPEFLTYFQNEAQLEKSRLLSDRFSAERPKGSFSTLEIQRTEQGDSAMYLCSSSLVGTNFGQGTRLTVV.

The rearrangement joins TRBV19 to TRBJ1-2; D unresolved. V lost 7 bases to trimming and J lost 1 base, with 19 bases between them. Germline-derived CDR1 and CDR2 are LNHDA and SQIVND (reference sequence). The CDR3 is 16 residues long. The CDR3: CASTFARTLYNYGYTF. In DNA form, the CDR3 reads TGTGCCAGTACCTTTGCCCGGACTTTATATAACTATGGCTACACCTTC.

This clone was seen more than once but under ten times. J is TRBJ2-6 and V is TRBV18; no clear D gene. This CDR3 has 17 residues. V was cut by 5 bases and J by 0 bases, with 14 bases left in between. Germline assignment: CDR1 KGHSH and CDR2 LQKENI. CDR3 in DNA: TGTGCCAGCTCATCGCTACCCGGGTACTCTGGGGCCAACGTCCTGACTTTC. The encoded protein is CASSSLPGYSGANVLTF. Together with reference TRBV18 and TRBJ2-6, the CDR3 gives the full variable domain: NAGVMQNPRHLVRRRGQEARLRCSPMKGHSHVYWYRQLPEEGLKFMVYLQKENIIDESGMPKERFSAEFPKEGPSILRIQQVVRGDSAAYFCASSSLPGYSGANVLTFGAGSRLTVL.

This chain joins TRBV5-8 and TRBJ1-1, with a possible D match to TRBD1 (6 bases). The CDR3 contains 13 residues. The germline V and J ends were trimmed by 4 bases and 7 bases, with 14 bases remaining between them. Germline values: CDR1 SGHTS, CDR2 YDEGEE. CDR3 amino acids: CASSVTGLDEAFF. The CDR3 nucleotides are TGTGCCAGCAGCGTGACAGGTTTAGATGAAGCTTTCTTT.